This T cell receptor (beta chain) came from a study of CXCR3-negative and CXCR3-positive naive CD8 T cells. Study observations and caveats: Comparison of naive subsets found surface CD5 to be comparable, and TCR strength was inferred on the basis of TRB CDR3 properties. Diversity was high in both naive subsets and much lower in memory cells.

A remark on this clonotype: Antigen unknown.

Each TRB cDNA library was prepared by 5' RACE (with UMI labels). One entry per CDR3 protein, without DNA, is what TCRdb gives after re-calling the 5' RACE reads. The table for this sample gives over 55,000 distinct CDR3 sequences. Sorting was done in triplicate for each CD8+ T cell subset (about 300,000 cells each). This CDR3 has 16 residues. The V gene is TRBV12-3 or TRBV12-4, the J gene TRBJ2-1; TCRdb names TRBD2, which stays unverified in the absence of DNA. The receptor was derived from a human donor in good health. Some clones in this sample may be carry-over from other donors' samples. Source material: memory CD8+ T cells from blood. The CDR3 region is CASRNAKTSDYNEQFF.